The present T cell receptor (beta chain) was sequenced within a study of OX40 agonist ivuxolimab in advanced cancers. About the research overall: Ivuxolimab, which is an agonistic anti-OX40 (CD134) antibody, was administered to the patients. Two patients with cutaneous melanoma and one with hepatocellular carcinoma, three in total, showed partial responses. Prior checkpoint blockade (anti-PD-1, anti-PD-L1 or anti-CTLA-4) was permitted; around 37% had it. The group had a mean age of around 64 years, ranged from about 20 to 79, and was around 86% male.

Germline assignment: CDR1 SGHVS and CDR2 FNYEAQ. V lost 8 bases to trimming and J lost 3 bases, with 10 bases between them. The CDR3 has 12 amino acids. Produced via immunoSEQ multiplex PCR; TCRdb's table is partial and in-frame only. The sample lists 15,000 to 20,000 clones; 90% to 95% were seen once. J is TRBJ2-5 and V is TRBV7-6, with D unclear. Sequenced here: CD4+ or CD8+ T cells sorted from blood, sampled in a trial of the OX40 agonist ivuxolimab. The TCR sequence derives from an adult with an advanced solid tumor such as melanoma, head and neck, liver or kidney cancer. The chain's CDR3 is CASERKEETQYF. The CDR3 DNA follows: TGTGCCAGCGAACGGAAGGAAGAGACCCAGTACTTC.